Listed below are T cell receptor beta chains from one sample, sequenced in a study of identical twins. TCRdb analysed the 5' RACE reads with MiXCR anew, one entry per CDR3 protein. The sample holds under 250,000 distinct CDR3 sequences, around 8.1% seen once. These sequences were also reported in another study, on yellow fever vaccine responses in identical twins.

The material sequenced was memory (CD45RO+) T cells sorted from blood. The receptor source for this set is a woman younger than 35 in good health. CDR3s include the opening cysteine and the closing phenylalanine or tryptophan. The order of the fields is V gene, D gene, J gene, clone size, CDR3 DNA, CDR3 protein. The D gene is left open where the match is weak. Clone size is stated in some rows and not others, as once, few, many or a class when expanded.

v_gene: TRBV7-2; d_gene: -; j_gene: TRBJ2-1; abundance: -; CDR3nt: TGTGCCAGCAGCTTACAACAGACCTCCTACAATGAGCAGTTCTTC; CDR3aa: CASSLQQTSYNEQFF
v_gene: TRBV25-1; d_gene: -; j_gene: TRBJ2-5; abundance: many; CDR3nt: TGTGCCAGCAGCCCGAAGGGGTTTCCCCAGTACTTC; CDR3aa: CASSPKGFPQYF
v_gene: TRBV20-1; d_gene: TRBD1; j_gene: TRBJ2-5; abundance: -; CDR3nt: TGCAGTTCGCTAATGGGGACAGGGAAAGAGACCCAGTACTTC; CDR3aa: CSSLMGTGKETQYF
v_gene: TRBV27; d_gene: -; j_gene: TRBJ1-5; abundance: few; CDR3nt: TGTGCCAGCAGGCTTCAGGACACTCAGCCCCAGCATTTT; CDR3aa: CASRLQDTQPQHF
v_gene: TRBV7-8; d_gene: TRBD1; j_gene: TRBJ2-1; abundance: many; CDR3nt: TGTGCCAGCAGCCGTCGACAGGGGACCTACAATGAGCAGTTCTTC; CDR3aa: CASSRRQGTYNEQFF
v_gene: TRBV28; d_gene: TRBD2; j_gene: TRBJ2-3; abundance: -; CDR3nt: TGTGCCAGCCTCCGCTTGGGCGGGAGTGGACAGTATTTT; CDR3aa: CASLRLGGSGQYF
v_gene: TRBV28; d_gene: TRBD1; j_gene: TRBJ2-5; abundance: -; CDR3nt: TGTGCCAGCTTAAGAGGGGGACAGGGTGGAGAGACCCAGTACTTC; CDR3aa: CASLRGGQGGETQYF
v_gene: TRBV12-3/TRBV12-4; d_gene: TRBD2; j_gene: TRBJ2-2; abundance: few; CDR3nt: TGTGCCAGCAGTTCAAGCGGGAGCTACACCGGGGAGCTGTTTTTT; CDR3aa: CASSSSGSYTGELFF
v_gene: TRBV5-6; d_gene: -; j_gene: TRBJ2-7; abundance: -; CDR3nt: TGTGCCAGCAGCTTGGATGGGGATGGCTACGAGCAGTACTTC; CDR3aa: CASSLDGDGYEQYF
v_gene: TRBV18; d_gene: TRBD1; j_gene: TRBJ1-4; abundance: -; CDR3nt: TGTGCCAGCTCCCAAACGACAGGGCTAAATGAAAAACTGTTTTTT; CDR3aa: CASSQTTGLNEKLFF
v_gene: TRBV7-9; d_gene: TRBD1; j_gene: TRBJ1-5; abundance: few; CDR3nt: TGTGCCAGCAGCTCGGGACAGGGACTTGAGAGCAATCAGCCCCAGCATTTT; CDR3aa: CASSSGQGLESNQPQHF
v_gene: TRBV12-3/TRBV12-4; d_gene: -; j_gene: TRBJ2-1; abundance: many; CDR3nt: TGTGCCAGCAGTCACAACAGAAGGACCGACAATGAGCAGTTCTTC; CDR3aa: CASSHNRRTDNEQFF
v_gene: TRBV3-1; d_gene: -; j_gene: TRBJ2-7; abundance: -; CDR3nt: TGTGCCAGCAGCCAAGGGGCGTGGAACGAGCAGTACTTC; CDR3aa: CASSQGAWNEQYF
v_gene: TRBV4-3; d_gene: -; j_gene: TRBJ2-5; abundance: many; CDR3nt: TGCGCCAGCAGCCAAGATATCTCGGAGACCCAGTACTTC; CDR3aa: CASSQDISETQYF
v_gene: TRBV11-2; d_gene: -; j_gene: TRBJ1-6; abundance: many; CDR3nt: TGTGCCAGCAGCTTAGTGGCGGCTTTCTCACCCCTCCACTTT; CDR3aa: CASSLVAAFSPLHF
v_gene: TRBV7-2; d_gene: -; j_gene: TRBJ2-7; abundance: -; CDR3nt: TGTGCCAGCAGCTTGTTGCCAGGCCCCTACGAGCAGTACTTC; CDR3aa: CASSLLPGPYEQYF
v_gene: TRBV20-1; d_gene: -; j_gene: TRBJ1-1; abundance: few; CDR3nt: TGCAGTGCTAGAGATTTCGAAGCCAGTGAAGCTTTCTTT; CDR3aa: CSARDFEASEAFF
v_gene: TRBV7-2; d_gene: -; j_gene: TRBJ1-5; abundance: many; CDR3nt: TGTGCCAGCAGCTTATCGGGTCAACACCGCAATCAGCCCCAGCATTTT; CDR3aa: CASSLSGQHRNQPQHF
v_gene: TRBV9; d_gene: -; j_gene: TRBJ2-1; abundance: once; CDR3nt: TGTGCCAGCAGCGCGGGCACCAGCTCCTACAATGAGCAGTTCTTC; CDR3aa: CASSAGTSSYNEQFF
v_gene: TRBV20-1; d_gene: -; j_gene: TRBJ2-7; abundance: many; CDR3nt: TGCAGTGCTAGGGACCCCGGGAGAGAATACGAGCAGTACTTC; CDR3aa: CSARDPGREYEQYF
v_gene: TRBV5-1; d_gene: -; j_gene: TRBJ2-3; abundance: few; CDR3nt: TGCGCCAGCACCGAGCGGACGGGCACAGATACGCAGTATTTT; CDR3aa: CASTERTGTDTQYF
v_gene: TRBV28; d_gene: -; j_gene: TRBJ2-3; abundance: many; CDR3nt: TGTGCCAGCAGTTCCCCGGGTAGCACAGATACGCAGTATTTT; CDR3aa: CASSSPGSTDTQYF
v_gene: TRBV30; d_gene: -; j_gene: TRBJ2-7; abundance: -; CDR3nt: TGTGCCTGGAGTTCTACATTGATCTACGAGCAGTACTTC; CDR3aa: CAWSSTLIYEQYF
v_gene: TRBV12-3/TRBV12-4; d_gene: -; j_gene: TRBJ2-7; abundance: many; CDR3nt: TGTGCCAGCAGTTTAGGTTACAGACCCTACGAGCAGTACTTC; CDR3aa: CASSLGYRPYEQYF
v_gene: TRBV7-8; d_gene: -; j_gene: TRBJ2-7; abundance: many; CDR3nt: TGTGCCAGCAGCCGTGGCGGGGAAAGCGAGCAGTACTTC; CDR3aa: CASSRGGESEQYF
v_gene: TRBV28; d_gene: -; j_gene: TRBJ1-1; abundance: -; CDR3nt: TGTGCCAGCGTAGTGAACACTGAAGCTTTCTTT; CDR3aa: CASVVNTEAFF